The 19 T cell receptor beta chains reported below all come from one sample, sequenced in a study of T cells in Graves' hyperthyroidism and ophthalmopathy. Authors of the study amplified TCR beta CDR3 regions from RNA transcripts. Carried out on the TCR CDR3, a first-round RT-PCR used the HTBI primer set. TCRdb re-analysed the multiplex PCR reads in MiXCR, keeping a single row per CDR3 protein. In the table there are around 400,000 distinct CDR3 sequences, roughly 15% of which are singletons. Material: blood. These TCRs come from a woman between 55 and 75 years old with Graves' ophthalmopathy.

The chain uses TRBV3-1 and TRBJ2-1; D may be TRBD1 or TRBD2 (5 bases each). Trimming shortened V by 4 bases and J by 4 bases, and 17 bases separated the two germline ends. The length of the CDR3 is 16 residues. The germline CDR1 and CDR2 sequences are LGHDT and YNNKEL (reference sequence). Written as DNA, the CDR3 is TGTGCCAGCAGCCGTTCCACCGGGACCGGATACAATGAGCAGTTCTTC. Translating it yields CASSRSTGTGYNEQFF.

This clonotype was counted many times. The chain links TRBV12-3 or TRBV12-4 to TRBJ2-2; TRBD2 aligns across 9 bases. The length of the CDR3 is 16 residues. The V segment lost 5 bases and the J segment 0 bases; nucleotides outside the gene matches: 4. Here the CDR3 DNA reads TGTGCCAGCAGTCTCCGGACTAGCGCGAACACCGGGGAGCTGTTTTTT. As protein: CASSLRTSANTGELFF.

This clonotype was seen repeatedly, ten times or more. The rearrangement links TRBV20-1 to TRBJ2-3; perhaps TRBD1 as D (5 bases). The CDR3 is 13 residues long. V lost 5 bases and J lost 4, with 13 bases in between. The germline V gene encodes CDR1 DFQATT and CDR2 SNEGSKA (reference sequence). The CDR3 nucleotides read TGCAGTGCTGAAGACAGTAAGGCAGATACGCAGTATTTT. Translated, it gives CSAEDSKADTQYF.

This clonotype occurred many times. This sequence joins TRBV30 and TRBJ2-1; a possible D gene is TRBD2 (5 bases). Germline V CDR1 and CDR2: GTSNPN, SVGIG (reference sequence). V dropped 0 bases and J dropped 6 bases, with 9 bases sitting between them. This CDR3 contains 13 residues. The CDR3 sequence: CAWSVVASNEQFF. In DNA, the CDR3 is TGTGCCTGGAGTGTTGTAGCGAGCAATGAGCAGTTCTTC.

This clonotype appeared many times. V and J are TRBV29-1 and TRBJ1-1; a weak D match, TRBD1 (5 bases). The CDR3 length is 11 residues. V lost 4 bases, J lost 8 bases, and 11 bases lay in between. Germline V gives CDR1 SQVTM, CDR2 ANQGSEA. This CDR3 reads CSVGGAQEAFF. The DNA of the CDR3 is TGCAGCGTTGGCGGGGCACAAGAAGCTTTCTTT.

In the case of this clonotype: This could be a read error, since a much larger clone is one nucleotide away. CDR3 in DNA: TGTGCCAGCAATCTCGGGACAGCTCACTACGAGGAGTACTTC. It yields the protein CASNLGTAHYEEYF. The chain uses TRBV7-2 and TRBJ2-7; 7 bases are shared with TRBD1. The CDR3 consists of 14 residues. The germline V gene has CDR1 SGHTA and CDR2 FQGNSA.

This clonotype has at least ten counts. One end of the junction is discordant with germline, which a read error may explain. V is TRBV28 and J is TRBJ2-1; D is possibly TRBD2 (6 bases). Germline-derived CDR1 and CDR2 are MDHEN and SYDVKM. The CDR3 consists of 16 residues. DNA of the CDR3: TGTGCCAGCAGTTTGATTGGGGGACTCTACATCAATGGGCAGTTCTTC. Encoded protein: CASSLIGGLYINGQFF.

CDR3: CASSWGTSGILDTQYF. CDR3 DNA sequence: TGTGCCAGCAGTTGGGGGACTAGCGGGATCCTAGATACGCAGTATTTT. J is TRBJ2-3 and V is TRBV6-2 or TRBV6-3, with 13 bases aligning to TRBD2. The ends lost 4 bases at V and 5 bases at J; junction bases unmatched: 6. CDR1 is MNHEY and CDR2 is SVGEGT in the germline V gene. The CDR3 spans 16 residues.

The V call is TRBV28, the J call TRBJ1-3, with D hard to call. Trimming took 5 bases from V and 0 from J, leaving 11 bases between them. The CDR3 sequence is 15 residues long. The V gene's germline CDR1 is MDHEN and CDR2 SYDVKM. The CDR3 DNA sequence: TGTGCCAGCAGTCCTGGACGGCTCTCTGGAAACACCATATATTTT. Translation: CASSPGRLSGNTIYF.

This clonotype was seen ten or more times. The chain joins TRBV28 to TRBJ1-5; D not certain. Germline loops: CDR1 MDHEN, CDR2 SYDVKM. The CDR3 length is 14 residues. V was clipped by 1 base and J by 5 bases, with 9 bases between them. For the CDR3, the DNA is TGTGCCAGCAGTTTATTTAGTGGGGATCAGCCCCAGCATTTT. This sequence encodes CASSLFSGDQPQHF.

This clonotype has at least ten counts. This chain's CDR3 is CASRPGDRVGQFF. For the CDR3, the DNA is TGTGCCAGCAGACCCGGGGACAGAGTTGGGCAGTTCTTC. The rearrangement joins TRBV12-3 or TRBV12-4 to TRBJ2-1; 7 nucleotides agree with TRBD1. The CDR3 loop spans 13 amino acids. J lost 12 bases, V lost 6 bases, and 11 bases had no gene match.

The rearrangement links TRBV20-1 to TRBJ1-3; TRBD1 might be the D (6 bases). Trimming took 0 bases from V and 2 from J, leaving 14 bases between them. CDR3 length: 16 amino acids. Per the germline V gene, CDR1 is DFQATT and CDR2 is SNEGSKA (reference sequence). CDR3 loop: CSARDFTGSPGNTIYF. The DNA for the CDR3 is TGCAGTGCTAGAGACTTCACAGGGAGCCCTGGAAACACCATATATTTT.

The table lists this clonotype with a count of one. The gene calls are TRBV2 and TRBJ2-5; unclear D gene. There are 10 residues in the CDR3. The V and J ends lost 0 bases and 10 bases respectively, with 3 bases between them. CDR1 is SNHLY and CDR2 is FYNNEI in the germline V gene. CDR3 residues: CASSEAFQYF. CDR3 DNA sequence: TGTGCCAGCAGTGAAGCTTTCCAGTACTTC.

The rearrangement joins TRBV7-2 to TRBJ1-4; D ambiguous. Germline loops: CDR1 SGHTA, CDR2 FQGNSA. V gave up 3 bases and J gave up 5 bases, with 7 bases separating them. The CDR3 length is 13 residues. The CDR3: CASSLVKNEKLFF. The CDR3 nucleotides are TGTGCCAGCAGCTTGGTAAAGAATGAAAAACTGTTTTTT.

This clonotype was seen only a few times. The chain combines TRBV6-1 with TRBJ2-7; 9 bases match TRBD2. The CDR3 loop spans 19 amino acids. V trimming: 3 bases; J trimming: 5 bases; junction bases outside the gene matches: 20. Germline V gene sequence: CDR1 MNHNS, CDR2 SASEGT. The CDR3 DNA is TGTGCCAGCAGTGATCAGGGTAGCGGGAGTGGATTTAAGTATAACGAGCAGTACTTC. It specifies CASSDQGSGSGFKYNEQYF.

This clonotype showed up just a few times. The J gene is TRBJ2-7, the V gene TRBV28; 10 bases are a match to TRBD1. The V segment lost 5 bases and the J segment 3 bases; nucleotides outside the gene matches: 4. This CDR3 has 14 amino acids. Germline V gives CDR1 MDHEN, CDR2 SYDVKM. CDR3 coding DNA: TGTGCCAGCAGTGAGACAGGGGGCAGCTACGAGCAGTACTTC. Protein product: CASSETGGSYEQYF.

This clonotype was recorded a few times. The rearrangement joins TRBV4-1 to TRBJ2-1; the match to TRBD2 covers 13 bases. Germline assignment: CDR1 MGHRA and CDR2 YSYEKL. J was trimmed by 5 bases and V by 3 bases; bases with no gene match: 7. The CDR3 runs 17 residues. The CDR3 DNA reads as TGCGCCAGCAGCCAGTTACTAGCGGGAGGGCCTCACAATGAGCAGTTCTTC. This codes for CASSQLLAGGPHNEQFF.

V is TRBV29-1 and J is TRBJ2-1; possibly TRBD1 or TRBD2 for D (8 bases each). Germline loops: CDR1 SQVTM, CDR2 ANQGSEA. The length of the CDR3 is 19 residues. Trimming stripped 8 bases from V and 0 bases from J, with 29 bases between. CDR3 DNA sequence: TGCAGCACAATGCTAGGGACAGGCTTACTAGCGGACTCCTACAATGAGCAGTTCTTC. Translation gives CSTMLGTGLLADSYNEQFF.

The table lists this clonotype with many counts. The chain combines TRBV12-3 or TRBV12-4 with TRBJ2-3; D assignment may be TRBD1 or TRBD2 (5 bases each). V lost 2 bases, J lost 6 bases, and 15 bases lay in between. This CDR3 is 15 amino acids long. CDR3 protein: CASSLMRGRVDTQYF. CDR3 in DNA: TGTGCCAGCAGTTTAATGAGGGGAAGGGTTGATACGCAGTATTTT.